This T cell receptor beta chain was sequenced for a study of CD8 T cells in ankylosing spondylitis (dated 2017 in TCRdb). Looking at the study overall: T cell receptor beta repertoires were profiled in healthy donors and ankylosing spondylitis patients so that disease-linked TCR variants could be found. The full study cohort comprised 25 ankylosing spondylitis patients and approximately 100 healthy donors. Peripheral blood was sampled, and synovial fluid was additionally collected from ankylosing spondylitis patients. Study-level results and caveats: The disease-linked clones showed a CD8+ phenotype and occurred at relatively low frequencies in peripheral blood. Blood from ankylosing spondylitis patients appeared to be characterized by a TCR beta motif composed of under 10 highly homologous amino acid variants. The disease-linked clones were reported to be significantly enriched in matched synovial fluid samples from ankylosing spondylitis patients. Some motif variants were previously reported in synovial fluid and blood of reactive arthritis patients, suggesting common disease-initiation mechanisms.

As concerns this clonotype: There is no known antigen for this receptor. Base quality data are lacking; no much larger clone is found one base away.

The germline V gene sets CDR1 to SGHRS and CDR2 to YFSETQ. V and J are trimmed by 0 bases and 6 bases, and the gene matches miss 3 bases of the junction. The CDR3 contains 13 residues, cysteine and phenylalanine counted. The CDR3 DNA has 39 bases and is translated from base 1. Instrument on record: Illumina HiSeq 2500. Quantitative 5'-RACE with molecular barcodes was used to prepare TCR beta libraries. The study's processing was this. To identify disease-linked TCR variants, a new computational method was used, one built on a probabilistic model of VDJ rearrangement. In-frame beta chains were kept once TCRdb had trimmed the public reads at Q25 with fastp and called clones with MiXCR. Each record represents a unique CDR3 protein, reported with the most common genes and DNA among its rows. TCRdb assigned the V and J calls; the authors' analysis was not used. A total of 100,000 to 150,000 distinct CDR3 sequences appear in this sample, about 15% of them only once. The ten most abundant clones make up 30% to 35% of the sample.

The receptor was isolated from a male donor with ankylosing spondylitis. Sequenced: blood, either unsorted or a sorted T cell fraction (not recorded which). The chain is encoded by TRBV5-1 joined to TRBJ2-7; 7 bases in the junction line up with TRBD2. Here the CDR3 is given as CASSLGLALEQYF. In nucleotides, the sequence is TGCGCCAGCAGCTTGGGACTAGCCCTCGAGCAGTACTTC.